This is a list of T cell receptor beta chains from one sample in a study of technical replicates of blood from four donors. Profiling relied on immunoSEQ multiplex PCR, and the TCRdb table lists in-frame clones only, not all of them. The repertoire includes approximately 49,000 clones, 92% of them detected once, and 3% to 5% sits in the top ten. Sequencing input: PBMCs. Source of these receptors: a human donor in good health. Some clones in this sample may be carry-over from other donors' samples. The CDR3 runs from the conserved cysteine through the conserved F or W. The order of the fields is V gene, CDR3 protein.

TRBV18,CASSPPGQGFYEQYF
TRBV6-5,CASSYSVAGGDTQYF
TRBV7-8,CASSLARVYQETQYF
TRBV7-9,CASSQKLEAFF
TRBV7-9,CASSSPGTGALYGYTF
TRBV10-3,CAIQTTTEAFF
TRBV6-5,CASSYRGQGSYEQYF
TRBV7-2,CASTRERAEAFF
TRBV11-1,CASSLAPGLEQYF
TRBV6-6,CASSYGETDTGELFF
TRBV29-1,CSVVRSDTQYF
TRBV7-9,CASATGQGWEKLFF
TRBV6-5,CASRPGTGGSHEQYF